This T cell receptor (beta chain) was observed in a study of monozygotic twins with inflammatory bowel disease (dated by TCRdb to between 2018 and 2020). Turning to the overall study: In total, roughly 30 monozygotic twin pairs made up the full study: 19 Danish pairs, all IBD-discordant, plus nine German pairs, of which four were IBD-concordant and five were IBD-discordant. The search for disease-associated traits relied mainly on comparing IBD patients with their genetically identical healthy co-twins within discordant pairs. Each individual had, on average, about 151 000 unique TCRalpha sequences and 181 000 unique TCRbeta sequences available for analysis.

Receptor libraries were prepared by 5' RACE. Preparation of each TCR library used about 4,000 ng of total RNA. For each sample, cDNA was synthesized in eight separate reactions using SMARTScribe reverse transcriptase. Unique molecular identifiers containing a 6-nucleotide sample barcode were introduced through template switching during cDNA synthesis. Amplification of TCRalpha and TCRbeta cDNA involved two nested PCRs of approximately 16 and 10 cycles, and each PCR was followed by bead purification. Before amplification, cDNA was treated with uracil DNA-glycosylase and purified using the QIAquick PCR purification kit. The second PCR added Illumina TruSeq-compatible adapters along with sample-specific barcodes. Library quality and concentration were checked on TapeStation and Qubit, and libraries were pooled at about 5 ng each. Pooled libraries were sequenced on an Illumina HiSeq2500 single-index Rapid Run with 2 x 100 bp reads and custom sequencing primers. Per the source publication's procedure: PCR and sequencing errors were corrected by UMI-based consensus assembly using MiGEC version 1.2.6. MiXCR version 2.1.1 was used to carry out V(D)J alignment, clonotype assembly and CDR3 extraction. To normalise gene usage, clonotype sharing and MAIT/NKT TCR abundance, the analysis used the top 1000, 10 000 and 20 000 clonotypes per sample. After downsampling to 27 000 UMIs, diversity was calculated as the inverse Simpson index using the vegan R package. Statistical testing used paired Mann-Whitney U tests on the discordant twin pairs and applied Benjamini-Hochberg correction for multiple testing. TCRdb reprocessed the raw reads; every CDR3 protein sequence is a single record, and DNA is not supplied. TCRdb, not the authors, supplied the V and J calls. In this sample's table one finds about 380,000 distinct CDR3 sequences. 2.6% of the sample is taken by the ten largest.

From the cysteine through the phenylalanine, the CDR3 covers 16 amino acids. Nucleotide data are not available. In regard to this clonotype: Which antigen it targets is not known.

From each donor, a roughly 2.5 ml peripheral blood sample was collected into PAXgene tubes and stored at -80 degrees C. Without T cell sorting, total RNA was isolated from whole blood using the PAXgene blood miRNA kit on an automated QIAcube. Deep TCRalpha and TCRbeta repertoire profiling with unique molecular barcoding was performed on peripheral blood of monozygotic twin pairs concordant or discordant for inflammatory bowel disease. Smoking habits were recorded for all twin pairs, and each individual was classified as a current, former or never smoker. The paper as a whole reports these results and caveats: The analysis was unable to tell different T cell subtypes apart. Because patients received different immunosuppressive treatments, the repertoires may have picked up extra background noise and variability between individuals. Compared with healthy twins, IBD patients shared fewer clonotypes with other individuals, and the difference was most pronounced in patients with signs of disease activity. Concordant and discordant twins showed no difference in repertoire similarity, possibly because of limited statistical power. The results gave no support for a single strong signal or clonotype linked to IBD. TCRbeta repertoire diversity, by inverse Simpson index, was decreased in IBD patients compared with their healthy co-twins.

The rearrangement combines TRBV12-3 or TRBV12-4 with TRBJ2-6; TCRdb calls TRBD1, which cannot be checked without DNA. This sequence originates from a human donor with ulcerative colitis or Crohn's disease, or a healthy co-twin of an affected twin (not recorded which). The sample comprised blood. The CDR3 region reads CASRMDSFSGANVLTF.